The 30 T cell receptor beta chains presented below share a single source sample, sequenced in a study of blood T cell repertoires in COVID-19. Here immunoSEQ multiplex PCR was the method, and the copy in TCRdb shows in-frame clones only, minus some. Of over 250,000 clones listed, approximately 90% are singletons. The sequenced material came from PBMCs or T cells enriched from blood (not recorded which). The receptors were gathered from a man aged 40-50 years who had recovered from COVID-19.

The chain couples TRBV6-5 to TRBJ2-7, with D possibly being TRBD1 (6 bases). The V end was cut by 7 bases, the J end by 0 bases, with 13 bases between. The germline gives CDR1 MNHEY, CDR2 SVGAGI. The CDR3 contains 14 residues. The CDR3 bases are TGTGCCAGCAACCCCACAGGGCGCTCCTACGAGCAGTACTTC. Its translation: CASNPTGRSYEQYF.

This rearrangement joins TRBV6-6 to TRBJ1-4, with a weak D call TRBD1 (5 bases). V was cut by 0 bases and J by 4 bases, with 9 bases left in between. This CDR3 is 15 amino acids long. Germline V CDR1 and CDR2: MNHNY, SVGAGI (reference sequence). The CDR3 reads CASSYSDKINEKLFF. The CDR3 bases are TGTGCCAGCAGTTACTCGGACAAAATTAATGAAAAACTGTTTTTT.

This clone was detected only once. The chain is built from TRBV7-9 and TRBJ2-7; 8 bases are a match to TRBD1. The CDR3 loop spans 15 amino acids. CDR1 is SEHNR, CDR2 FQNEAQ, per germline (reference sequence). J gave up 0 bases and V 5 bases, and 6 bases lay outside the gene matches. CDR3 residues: CASSHRDRHSYEQYF. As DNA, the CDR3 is TGTGCCAGCAGCCACCGGGACAGGCACTCCTACGAGCAGTACTTC. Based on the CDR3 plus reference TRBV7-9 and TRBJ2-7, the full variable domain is DTGVSQNPRHKITKRGQNVTFRCDPISEHNRLYWYRQTLGQGPEFLTYFQNEAQLEKSRLLSDRFSAERPKGSFSTLEIQRTEQGDSAMYLCASSHRDRHSYEQYFGPGTRLTVT.

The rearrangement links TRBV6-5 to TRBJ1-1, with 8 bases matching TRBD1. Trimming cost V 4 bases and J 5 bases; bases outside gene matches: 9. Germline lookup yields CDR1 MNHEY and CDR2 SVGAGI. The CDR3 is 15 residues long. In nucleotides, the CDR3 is TGTGCCAGCAGTTTAAATGACAGGGGTGGGACTGAAGCTTTCTTT. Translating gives CASSLNDRGGTEAFF.

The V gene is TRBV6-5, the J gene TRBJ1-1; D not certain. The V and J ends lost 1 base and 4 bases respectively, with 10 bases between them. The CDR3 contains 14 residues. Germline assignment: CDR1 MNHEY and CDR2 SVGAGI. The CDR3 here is CASSYFRFGTEAFF. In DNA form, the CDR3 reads TGTGCCAGCAGTTACTTCCGGTTTGGCACTGAAGCTTTCTTT.

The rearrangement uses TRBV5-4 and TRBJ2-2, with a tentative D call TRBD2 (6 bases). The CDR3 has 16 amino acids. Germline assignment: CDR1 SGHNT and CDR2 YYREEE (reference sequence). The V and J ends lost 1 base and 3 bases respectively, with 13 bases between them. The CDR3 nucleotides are TGTGCCAGCAGCTTGCGGGGGTATGGGGACACCGGGGAGCTGTTTTTT. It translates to CASSLRGYGDTGELFF.

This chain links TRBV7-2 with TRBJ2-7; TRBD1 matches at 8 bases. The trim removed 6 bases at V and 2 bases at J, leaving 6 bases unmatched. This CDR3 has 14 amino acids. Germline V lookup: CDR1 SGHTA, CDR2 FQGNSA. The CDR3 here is CASRSRTGTYEQYF. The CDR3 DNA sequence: TGTGCCAGCAGATCCAGGACAGGGACCTACGAGCAGTACTTC.

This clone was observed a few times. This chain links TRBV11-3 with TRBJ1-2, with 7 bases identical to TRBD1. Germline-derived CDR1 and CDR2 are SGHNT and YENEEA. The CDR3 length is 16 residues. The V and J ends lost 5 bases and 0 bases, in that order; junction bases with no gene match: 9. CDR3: CASSPRRDSANYGYTF. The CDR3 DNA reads TGTGCCAGCAGCCCGCGAAGGGACAGTGCTAACTATGGCTACACCTTC.

In DNA form, the CDR3 reads TGTGCCAGTAGTGGGACAGGAGCCTCTAATCAGCCCCAGCATTTT. It codes for CASSGTGASNQPQHF. The rearrangement links TRBV19 to TRBJ1-5, with 8 bases that match TRBD1. CDR3 length: 15 amino acids. In germline, CDR1 is LNHDA, CDR2 SQIVND (reference sequence). J lost 4 bases, V lost 5 bases, and 7 bases had no gene match.

CDR3 nucleotides: TGTGCTAGTGGTTTGGTACGTGGGCCCGACGGCGCTAACTATGGCTACACCTTC. Translation: CASGLVRGPDGANYGYTF. This chain uses TRBV12-5 with TRBJ1-2; D unresolved. Germline V gene lookup returns CDR1 LGHNT and CDR2 FRNRAP. V was pared by 0 bases and J by 0 bases, with 17 bases between. The CDR3 covers 18 residues.

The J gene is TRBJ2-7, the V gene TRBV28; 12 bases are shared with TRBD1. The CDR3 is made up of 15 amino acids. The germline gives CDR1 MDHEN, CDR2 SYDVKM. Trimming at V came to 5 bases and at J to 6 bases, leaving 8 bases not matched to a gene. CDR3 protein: CASSEPGQGASEQYF. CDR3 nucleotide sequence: TGTGCCAGCAGTGAACCGGGACAGGGGGCCAGCGAGCAGTACTTC. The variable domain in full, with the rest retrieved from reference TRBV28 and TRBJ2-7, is DVKVTQSSRYLVKRTGEKVFLECVQDMDHENMFWYRQDPGLGLRLIYFSYDVKMKEKGDIPEGYSVSREKKERFSLILESASTNQTSMYLCASSEPGQGASEQYFGPGTRLTVT.

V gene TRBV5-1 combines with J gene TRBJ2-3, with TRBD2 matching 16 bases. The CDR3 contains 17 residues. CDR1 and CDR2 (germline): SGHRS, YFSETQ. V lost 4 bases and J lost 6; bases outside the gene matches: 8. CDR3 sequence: CASSPGTSGGAFDTQYF. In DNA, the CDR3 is TGCGCCAGCAGCCCAGGGACTAGCGGGGGGGCCTTTGATACGCAGTATTTT.

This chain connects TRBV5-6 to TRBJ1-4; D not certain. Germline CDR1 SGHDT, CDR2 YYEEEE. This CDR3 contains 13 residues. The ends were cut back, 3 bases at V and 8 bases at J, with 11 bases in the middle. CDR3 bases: TGTGCCAGCAGCTCGGCGGGGTGGGAAAAACTGTTTTTT. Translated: CASSSAGWEKLFF.

The CDR3 here is CSVVKRENIQYF. CDR3 bases: TGCAGCGTTGTTAAGCGGGAAAACATTCAGTACTTC. The genes are TRBV29-1 and TRBJ2-4; perhaps TRBD2 as D (6 bases). V was cut by 4 bases and J by 5 bases, with 9 bases left in between. The CDR3 length is 12 residues. From germline, CDR1 is SQVTM and CDR2 ANQGSEA.

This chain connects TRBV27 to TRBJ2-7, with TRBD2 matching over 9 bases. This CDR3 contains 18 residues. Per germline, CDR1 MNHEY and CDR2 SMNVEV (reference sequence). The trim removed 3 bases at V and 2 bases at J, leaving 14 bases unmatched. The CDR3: CASSFSTASSGTPYEQYF. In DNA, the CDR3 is TGTGCCAGCAGTTTCTCCACGGCGTCTAGCGGGACACCCTACGAGCAGTACTTC.

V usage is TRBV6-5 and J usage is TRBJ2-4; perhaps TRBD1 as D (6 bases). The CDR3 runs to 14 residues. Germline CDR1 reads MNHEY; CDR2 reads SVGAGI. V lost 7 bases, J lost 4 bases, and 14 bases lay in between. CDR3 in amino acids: CASMPTGRKNIQYF. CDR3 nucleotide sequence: TGTGCCAGCATGCCCACAGGGCGGAAAAACATTCAGTACTTC.

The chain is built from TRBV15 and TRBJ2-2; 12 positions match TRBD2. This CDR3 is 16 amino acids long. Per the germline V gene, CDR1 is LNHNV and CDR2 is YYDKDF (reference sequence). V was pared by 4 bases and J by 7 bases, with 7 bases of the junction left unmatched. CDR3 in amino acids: CATSTSGRARNGELFF. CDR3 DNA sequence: TGTGCCACCAGCACTAGCGGGAGGGCGAGGAACGGGGAGCTGTTTTTT. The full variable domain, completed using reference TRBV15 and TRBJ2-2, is DAMVIQNPRYQVTQFGKPVTLSCSQTLNHNVMYWYQQKSSQAPKLLFHYYDKDFNNEADTPDNFQSRRPNTSFCFLDIRSPGLGDTAMYLCATSTSGRARNGELFFGEGSRLTVL.

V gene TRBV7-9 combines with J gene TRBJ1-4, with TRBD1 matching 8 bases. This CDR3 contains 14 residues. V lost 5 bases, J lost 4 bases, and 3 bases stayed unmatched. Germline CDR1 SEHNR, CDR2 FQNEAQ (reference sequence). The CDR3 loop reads CASSPTGVNEKLFF. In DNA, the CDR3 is TGTGCCAGCAGCCCGACAGGGGTTAATGAAAAACTGTTTTTT.

CDR3 region: CASSRLGAVNSPLHF. The CDR3 DNA sequence: TGTGCCAGCAGCCGTTTGGGGGCGGTTAATTCACCCCTCCACTTT. The rearrangement joins TRBV14 to TRBJ1-6, with D perhaps TRBD1 (6 bases). This CDR3 is built from 15 residues. Per germline, CDR1 SGHDN and CDR2 FVKESK. Trimming took off 4 bases at V and 6 bases at J, with 13 bases between the two ends.

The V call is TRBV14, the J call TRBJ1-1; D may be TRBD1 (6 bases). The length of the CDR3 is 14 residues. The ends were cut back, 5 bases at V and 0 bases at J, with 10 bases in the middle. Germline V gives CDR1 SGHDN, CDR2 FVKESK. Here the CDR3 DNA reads TGTGCCAGCAGCAGGGGACATTTGAACACTGAAGCTTTCTTT. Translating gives CASSRGHLNTEAFF.

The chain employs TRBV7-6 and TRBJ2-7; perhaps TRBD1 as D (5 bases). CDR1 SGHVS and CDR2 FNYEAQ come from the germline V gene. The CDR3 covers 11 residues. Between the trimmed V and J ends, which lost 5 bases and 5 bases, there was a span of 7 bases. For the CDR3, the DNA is TGTGCCAGCAGCATGACAGACGAGCAGTACTTC. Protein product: CASSMTDEQYF.

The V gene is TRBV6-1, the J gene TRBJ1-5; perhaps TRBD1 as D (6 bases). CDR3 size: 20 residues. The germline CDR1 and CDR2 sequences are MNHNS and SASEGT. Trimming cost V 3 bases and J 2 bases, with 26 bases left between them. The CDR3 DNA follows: TGTGCCAGCAGTGACCCCATTGGGGGGCGGGGGCAACGGGGCAATCAGCCCCAGCATTTT. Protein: CASSDPIGGRGQRGNQPQHF.

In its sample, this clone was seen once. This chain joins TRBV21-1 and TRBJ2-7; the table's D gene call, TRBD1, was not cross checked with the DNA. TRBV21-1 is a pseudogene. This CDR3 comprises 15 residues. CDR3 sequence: CASSTIGQGVHEQYF. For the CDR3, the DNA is TGTGCCAGCAGCACGATTGGACAGGGGGTGCACGAGCAGTACTTC.

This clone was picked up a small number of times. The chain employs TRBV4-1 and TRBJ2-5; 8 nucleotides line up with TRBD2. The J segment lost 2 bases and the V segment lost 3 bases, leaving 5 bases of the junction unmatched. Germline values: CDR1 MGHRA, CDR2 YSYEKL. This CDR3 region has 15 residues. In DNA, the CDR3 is TGCGCCAGCAGCCAGGCGGGGGGTACTCAAGAGACCCAGTACTTC. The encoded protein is CASSQAGGTQETQYF.

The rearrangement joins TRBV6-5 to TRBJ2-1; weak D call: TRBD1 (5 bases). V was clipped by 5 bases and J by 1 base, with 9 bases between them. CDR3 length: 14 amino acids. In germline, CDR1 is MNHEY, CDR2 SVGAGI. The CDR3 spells CASSRQGSYNEQFF. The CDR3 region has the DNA TGTGCCAGCAGTCGCCAGGGATCCTACAATGAGCAGTTCTTC.

CDR3 residues: CASSTPGDGYTF. The CDR3 DNA sequence: TGTGCCAGCTCCACACCGGGGGATGGCTACACCTTC. The genes are TRBV27 and TRBJ1-2; D might be TRBD1 (5 bases). The V gene's germline CDR1 is MNHEY and CDR2 SMNVEV (reference sequence). The CDR3 loop spans 12 amino acids. V lost 8 bases and J 6 bases, leaving 13 bases between the germline ends.

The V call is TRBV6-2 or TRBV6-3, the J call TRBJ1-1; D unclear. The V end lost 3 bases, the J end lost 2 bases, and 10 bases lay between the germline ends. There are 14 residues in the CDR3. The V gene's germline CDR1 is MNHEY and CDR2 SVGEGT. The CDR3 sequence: CASSYLTANTEAFF. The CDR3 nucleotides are TGTGCCAGCAGTTATTTAACAGCTAACACTGAAGCTTTCTTT.

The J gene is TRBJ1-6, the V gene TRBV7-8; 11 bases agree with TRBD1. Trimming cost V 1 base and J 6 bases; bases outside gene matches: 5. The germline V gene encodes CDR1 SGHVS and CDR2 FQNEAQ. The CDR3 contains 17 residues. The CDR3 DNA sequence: TGTGCCAGCAGCTTAGGTGGGACAGGGGGTGGTAATTCACCCCTCCACTTT. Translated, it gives CASSLGGTGGGNSPLHF.

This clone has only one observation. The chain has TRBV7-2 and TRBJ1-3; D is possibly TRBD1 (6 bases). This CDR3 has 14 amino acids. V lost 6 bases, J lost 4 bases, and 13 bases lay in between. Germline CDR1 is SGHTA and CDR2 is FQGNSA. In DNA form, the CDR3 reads TGTGCCAGCAGGGAAAACAGGGACGGAAACACCATATATTTT. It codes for CASRENRDGNTIYF.

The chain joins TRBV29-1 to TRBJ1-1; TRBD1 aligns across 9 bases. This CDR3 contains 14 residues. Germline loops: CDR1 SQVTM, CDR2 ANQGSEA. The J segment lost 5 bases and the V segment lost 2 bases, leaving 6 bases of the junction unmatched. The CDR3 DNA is TGCAGCGTTGAATGGACAGGGGTTTGGACTGAAGCTTTCTTT. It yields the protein CSVEWTGVWTEAFF.